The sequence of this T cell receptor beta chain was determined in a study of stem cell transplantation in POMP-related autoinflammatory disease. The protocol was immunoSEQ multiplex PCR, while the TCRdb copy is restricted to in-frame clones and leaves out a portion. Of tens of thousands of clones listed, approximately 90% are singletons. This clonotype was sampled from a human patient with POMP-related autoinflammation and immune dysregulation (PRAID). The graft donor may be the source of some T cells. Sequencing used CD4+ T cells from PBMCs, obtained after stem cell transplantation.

Here the CDR3 reads CASGPGLANTGELFF. For the CDR3, the DNA is TGTGCCAGCGGCCCGGGACTAGCTAACACCGGGGAGCTGTTTTTT. The rearrangement links TRBV6-2 or TRBV6-3 to TRBJ2-2, with 9 bases matching TRBD2. Germline CDR1 MNHEY, CDR2 SVGEGT. Losses at the gene ends were 8 bases for V and 2 bases for J; bases not matched to a gene: 6. CDR3 length: 15 residues.